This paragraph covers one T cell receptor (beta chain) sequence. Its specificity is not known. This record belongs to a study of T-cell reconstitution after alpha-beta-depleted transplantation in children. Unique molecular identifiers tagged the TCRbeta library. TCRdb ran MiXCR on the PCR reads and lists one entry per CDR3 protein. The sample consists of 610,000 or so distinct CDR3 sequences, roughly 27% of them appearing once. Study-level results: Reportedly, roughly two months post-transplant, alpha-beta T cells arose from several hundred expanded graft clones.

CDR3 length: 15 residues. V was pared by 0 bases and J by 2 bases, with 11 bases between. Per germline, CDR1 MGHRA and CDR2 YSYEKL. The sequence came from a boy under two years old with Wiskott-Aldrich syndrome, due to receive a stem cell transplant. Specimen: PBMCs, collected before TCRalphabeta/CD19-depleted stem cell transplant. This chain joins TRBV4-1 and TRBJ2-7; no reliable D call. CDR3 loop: CASSQDRYGTYEQYF. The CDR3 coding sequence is TGCGCCAGCAGCCAAGACCGGTACGGCACCTACGAGCAGTACTTC.